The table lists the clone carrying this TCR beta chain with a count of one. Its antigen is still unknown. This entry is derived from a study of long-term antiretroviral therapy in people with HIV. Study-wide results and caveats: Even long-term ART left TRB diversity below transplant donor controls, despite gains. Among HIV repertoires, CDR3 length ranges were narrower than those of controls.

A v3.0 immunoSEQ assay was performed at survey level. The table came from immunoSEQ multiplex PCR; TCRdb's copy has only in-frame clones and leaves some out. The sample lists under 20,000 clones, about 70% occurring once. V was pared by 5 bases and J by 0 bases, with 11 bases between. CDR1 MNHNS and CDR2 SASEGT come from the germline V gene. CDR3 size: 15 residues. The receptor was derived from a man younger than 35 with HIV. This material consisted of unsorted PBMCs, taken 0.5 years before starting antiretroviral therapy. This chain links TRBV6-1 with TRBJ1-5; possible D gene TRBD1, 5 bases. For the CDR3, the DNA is TGTGCCAGCAGTACTAGGGGCTATAGCAATCAGCCCCAGCATTTT. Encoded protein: CASSTRGYSNQPQHF.